This T cell receptor (beta chain) was retrieved from a study of T cell responses to AZD1222 COVID-19 vaccine. Study-wide results and caveats: Most donors were white British, females outnumbered males, and clonal diversity was possibly underestimated.

Timing groups of about 4 and about 12 weeks for second doses were pooled. Clones were read by immunoSEQ multiplex PCR, and TCRdb kept only the in-frame ones, dropping some. In the table there are roughly 100,000 clones, roughly 91% of which are singletons. Germline CDR1 and CDR2: MNHEY and SVGAGI. CDR3 size: 13 residues. V gave up 6 bases and J gave up 6 bases, with 12 bases separating them. Worth noting for this clone: Its antigen is currently unknown.

The rearrangement uses TRBV6-5 and TRBJ1-5; a possible D gene is TRBD1 (6 bases). The source is an adult who received the AZD1222 COVID-19 vaccine. The sample consisted of peripheral blood, taken 28 days after the second AZD1222 dose. This chain's CDR3 is CASRRGGSQPQHF. The CDR3 coding sequence is TGTGCCAGCAGAAGGGGGGGCAGTCAGCCCCAGCATTTT.